This TCR beta chain was retrieved from a study of T cells in Graves' hyperthyroidism and ophthalmopathy. The V and J ends lost 8 bases and 4 bases respectively, with 11 bases between them. CDR1 SNHLY and CDR2 FYNNEI come from the germline V gene. The CDR3 is 12 amino acids. This clonotype was detected a few times. Researchers amplified the TCR beta CDR3 regions from RNA transcripts. With the HTBI primer set, the TCR CDR3 went through a first round of RT-PCR. MiXCR, applied by TCRdb to the multiplex PCR reads, yields one record per CDR3 protein. The sample holds approximately 530,000 distinct CDR3 sequences; 15% to 20% are singletons and the top ten take roughly 50%.

Material: blood. This rearrangement joins TRBV2 to TRBJ1-2; D is ambiguous. This TCR was recovered from a man in his forties with Graves' ophthalmopathy. Here the CDR3 DNA reads TGTGCCAGCCTCCCGAGGATCTATGGCTACACCTTC. Protein: CASLPRIYGYTF.